This TCR beta chain was obtained from a study of T cells in Graves' hyperthyroidism and ophthalmopathy. General study findings and limits: Among thyroid clonotypes expanded above 0.001, most also appeared in blood.

Germline CDR1 and CDR2: MDHEN and SYDVKM. There are 15 residues in the CDR3. The trim removed 6 bases at V and 3 bases at J, leaving 6 bases unmatched. Amplification of TCR beta CDR3 regions used RNA as the template. HTBI primers were the set used in a first-round RT-PCR of the TCR CDR3. TCRdb used MiXCR to reprocess the multiplex PCR reads, holding one entry per CDR3 protein. The sample includes about 550,000 distinct CDR3 sequences, more than 20% of them seen just once. The definition of stable Graves' hyperthyroidism was no ophthalmopathy progression within 18 months. Criteria for exclusion of patients were uncontrolled infection, other autoimmune disease, pregnancy or lactation. As to this clonotype: Its antigen is undetermined.

The chain carries TRBV28 and TRBJ2-3; TRBD1 matches at 10 bases. The sequence came from a man aged 18 to 29 with Graves' hyperthyroidism. The specimen was blood. CDR3 sequence (DNA): TGTGCCAGCAGACAGACAGGGGGCATAACAGATACGCAGTATTTT. It is translated as CASRQTGGITDTQYF.